This T cell receptor (beta chain) comes out of a study of blood T cell repertoires in COVID-19. The overall study: Acute-phase and convalescent COVID-19 samples originated in the United States, Italy and Spain.

The CDR3 length is 18 residues. V lost 6 bases to trimming and J lost 8 bases; unmatched junction nucleotides: 19. Germline assignment: CDR1 MRHNA and CDR2 SNTAGT. The method was immunoSEQ multiplex PCR; TCRdb's version includes in-frame clones alone and lacks a portion of them. The data show over 250,000 clones, with 85% to 90% seen just once and about 9.3% held by the top ten. Sequenced sample: PBMCs or T cells enriched from blood (not recorded which). This clonotype originated in a man aged 35-49 years who had recovered from COVID-19. The chain is built from TRBV6-4 and TRBJ2-1, with TRBD2 matching 10 bases. The CDR3 is CASRLAGGILKIQDEQFF. The CDR3 bases are TGTGCCAGCAGATTAGCGGGAGGCATCCTTAAGATCCAGGATGAGCAGTTCTTC.